This T cell receptor beta chain stems from a study of blood T cells in healthy people across ages. Study-wide findings and caveats: Donors of long life had a larger count of naive CD4+ cells and greater diversity than aged donors.

Germline V lookup: CDR1 SNHLY, CDR2 FYNNEI. V was trimmed by 10 bases and J by 1 base, leaving 13 bases between them. This CDR3 spans 14 amino acids. A word on this clonotype: The antigen remains undetermined.

Combining a sample-barcoded 5' primer with a J-beta primer mix, a second PCR ran for 7 to 11 cycles. MiXCR, run by TCRdb on the 5' RACE reads, gives a single entry per CDR3 protein. This sample carries over 1,300,000 distinct CDR3 sequences, around 59% of them seen once, and the ten largest clones take over 5%. The chain employs TRBV2 and TRBJ2-2; D possibly corresponds to TRBD1 (6 bases). The clonotype comes from a man aged 18 to 35 in good health. Input material: blood. CDR3 DNA: TGTGCCACCCTAGACAGGTTGAACACCGGGGAGCTGTTTTTT. Translation gives CATLDRLNTGELFF.